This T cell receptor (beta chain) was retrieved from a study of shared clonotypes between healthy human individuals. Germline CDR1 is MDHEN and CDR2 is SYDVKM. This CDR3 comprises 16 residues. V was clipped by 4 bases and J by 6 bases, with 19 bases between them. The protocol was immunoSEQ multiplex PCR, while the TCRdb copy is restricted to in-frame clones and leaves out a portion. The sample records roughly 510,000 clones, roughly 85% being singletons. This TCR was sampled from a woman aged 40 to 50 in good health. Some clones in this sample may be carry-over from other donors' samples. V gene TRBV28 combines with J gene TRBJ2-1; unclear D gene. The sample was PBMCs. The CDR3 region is CASSYPLARPSNEQFF. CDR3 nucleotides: TGTGCCAGCAGTTACCCTTTGGCCAGGCCCTCCAATGAGCAGTTCTTC.